This is a list of T cell receptor beta chains from one sample in a study of regulatory T cells in long-lasting Graves disease. Using its own MiXCR run on the multiplex PCR reads, TCRdb lists one record per CDR3 protein. The table has approximately 400,000 distinct CDR3 sequences, approximately 15% seen once. Separately, the same data were catalogued under a study of T cells in Graves' hyperthyroidism and ophthalmopathy.

This material consisted of peripheral blood mononuclear cells (PBMCs), taken at new diagnosis, from a patient treated with antithyroid drugs. Source of these receptors: a woman in her 30s with Graves disease. CDR3s include the opening cysteine and the closing phenylalanine or tryptophan. Fields, in order: V gene, clone size, J gene, CDR3 length, D gene, CDR3 DNA, CDR3 protein. A D gene is named only where the DNA matches it firmly. Rows may omit the clone size; those that give it use once, few, many or a size class.

V gene: TRBV4-2
clone size: .
J gene: TRBJ2-7
CDR3 length: 17
D gene: TRBD2
CDR3 DNA: TGTGCCAGCAGCCAAGAACTAGCGGGAGGGCCGGGTGACGAGCAGTACTTC
CDR3 protein: CASSQELAGGPGDEQYF

V gene: TRBV19
clone size: few
J gene: TRBJ1-5
CDR3 length: 16
D gene: .
CDR3 DNA: TGTGCCAGTAGTATAGAGGGGGGATCGAGCAATCAGCCCCAGCATTTT
CDR3 protein: CASSIEGGSSNQPQHF

V gene: TRBV7-8
clone size: .
J gene: TRBJ1-5
CDR3 length: 17
D gene: .
CDR3 DNA: TGTGCCAGCAGCGTATCCAACCTACGACAGAGCAATCAGCCCCAGCATTTT
CDR3 protein: CASSVSNLRQSNQPQHF

V gene: TRBV27
clone size: many
J gene: TRBJ2-1
CDR3 length: 17
D gene: TRBD2
CDR3 DNA: TGTGCCAGCAGTTCCCCCAGGACTAGCGGACCCTACAATGAGCAGTTCTTC
CDR3 protein: CASSSPRTSGPYNEQFF

V gene: TRBV11-2
clone size: many
J gene: TRBJ2-1
CDR3 length: 15
D gene: TRBD1
CDR3 DNA: TGTGCCAGCAGCCTAGGACAGGGGGCGTTCAATAAGCAGTTCTTC
CDR3 protein: CASSLGQGAFNKQFF

V gene: TRBV3-1
clone size: .
J gene: TRBJ2-5
CDR3 length: 14
D gene: .
CDR3 DNA: TGTGCCAGCAGCCCAGACTTTATACGGGAGACCCAGTACTTC
CDR3 protein: CASSPDFIRETQYF

V gene: TRBV30
clone size: many
J gene: TRBJ1-5
CDR3 length: 14
D gene: .
CDR3 DNA: TGTGCCTGGAGCGTTGGACAAGCCAATCAGCCCCAGCATTTT
CDR3 protein: CAWSVGQANQPQHF

V gene: TRBV29-1
clone size: .
J gene: TRBJ2-6
CDR3 length: 15
D gene: .
CDR3 DNA: TGCAGCGTTGAACGCAGGGAGTCTGGGGCCAACGTCCTGACTTTC
CDR3 protein: CSVERRESGANVLTF

V gene: TRBV6-1
clone size: many
J gene: TRBJ1-2
CDR3 length: 13
D gene: TRBD1
CDR3 DNA: TGTGCCAGCATCTTACGGGACAGAGGTGGCTACACCTTC
CDR3 protein: CASILRDRGGYTF

V gene: TRBV30
clone size: many
J gene: TRBJ2-2
CDR3 length: 17
D gene: TRBD2
CDR3 DNA: TGTGCCTGGAGGAGGGGCGGACTAGCGGGAGAGACCGGGGAGCTGTTTTTT
CDR3 protein: CAWRRGGLAGETGELFF

V gene: TRBV20-1
clone size: .
J gene: TRBJ2-3
CDR3 length: 17
D gene: TRBD2
CDR3 DNA: TGCAGTGCTCATACTAGCGGGAGCGCCGCTAGCACAGATACGCAGTATTTT
CDR3 protein: CSAHTSGSAASTDTQYF

V gene: TRBV5-1
clone size: many
J gene: TRBJ2-7
CDR3 length: 13
D gene: TRBD2
CDR3 DNA: TGCGCCAGCAGCTTTAGCGGGAGCCACGAGCAGTACTTC
CDR3 protein: CASSFSGSHEQYF

V gene: TRBV5-1
clone size: many
J gene: TRBJ2-3
CDR3 length: 16
D gene: TRBD2
CDR3 DNA: TGCGCCAGCAGCCCCCGGGTAGCGGGGGACACAGATACGCAGTATTTT
CDR3 protein: CASSPRVAGDTDTQYF

V gene: TRBV20-1
clone size: few
J gene: TRBJ2-7
CDR3 length: 15
D gene: TRBD2
CDR3 DNA: TGCAGTGCTAGAGATCTTACTAGCGGGAGCCCCGAGCAGTACTTC
CDR3 protein: CSARDLTSGSPEQYF

V gene: TRBV12-3/TRBV12-4
clone size: many
J gene: TRBJ1-5
CDR3 length: 14
D gene: TRBD1
CDR3 DNA: TGTGCCAGCAGGTCCGGACAGGGTGATCAGCCCCAGCATTTT
CDR3 protein: CASRSGQGDQPQHF

V gene: TRBV29-1
clone size: many
J gene: TRBJ2-5
CDR3 length: 13
D gene: TRBD2
CDR3 DNA: TGCAGCGTTGAAAGGCTAGCGGAAGAGACCCAGTACTTC
CDR3 protein: CSVERLAEETQYF

V gene: TRBV11-2
clone size: few
J gene: TRBJ2-7
CDR3 length: 15
D gene: .
CDR3 DNA: TGCGCCAGCAGCCAAGATTCGACATTTAACTACGAGCAGTACTTC
CDR3 protein: CASSQDSTFNYEQYF

V gene: TRBV30
clone size: many
J gene: TRBJ1-1
CDR3 length: 12
D gene: .
CDR3 DNA: TGTGCCTGGGCCAGGGGGAACACTGAAGCTTTCTTT
CDR3 protein: CAWARGNTEAFF

V gene: TRBV19
clone size: few
J gene: TRBJ2-7
CDR3 length: 17
D gene: TRBD2
CDR3 DNA: TGTGCCAGTAGTAAGGGACTAGCGGGAGATCTCTCCTACGAGCAGTACTTC
CDR3 protein: CASSKGLAGDLSYEQYF

V gene: TRBV24-1
clone size: .
J gene: TRBJ2-1
CDR3 length: 14
D gene: .
CDR3 DNA: TGTGCCACCAGTGATTTCCGGCCGGGCAATGAGCAGTTCTTC
CDR3 protein: CATSDFRPGNEQFF

V gene: TRBV7-9
clone size: .
J gene: TRBJ2-7
CDR3 length: 15
D gene: TRBD2
CDR3 DNA: TGTGCCAGCACCTTGGGGGGAGGGTCTTCCTACGAGCAGTACTTC
CDR3 protein: CASTLGGGSSYEQYF

V gene: TRBV20-1
clone size: many
J gene: TRBJ1-2
CDR3 length: 11
D gene: .
CDR3 DNA: TGCAGTGCTCCTAAAGAGTATGGCTACACCTTC
CDR3 protein: CSAPKEYGYTF

V gene: TRBV7-2
clone size: .
J gene: TRBJ2-1
CDR3 length: 16
D gene: TRBD2
CDR3 DNA: TGTGCCAGCAGCTTAGCGGTAGCGGGACGAAACAATGAGCAGTCCTTC
CDR3 protein: CASSLAVAGRNNEQSF

V gene: TRBV6-1
clone size: .
J gene: TRBJ1-4
CDR3 length: 17
D gene: .
CDR3 DNA: TGTGCCAGCAGAAGTTCTTGGGCGGGGGTAACTAATGAAAAACTGTTTTTT
CDR3 protein: CASRSSWAGVTNEKLFF

V gene: TRBV18
clone size: many
J gene: TRBJ1-5
CDR3 length: 14
D gene: TRBD1
CDR3 DNA: TGTGCCAGCTCAGAAACAGGGGGATTACAGCCCCAGCATTTT
CDR3 protein: CASSETGGLQPQHF

V gene: TRBV11-1
clone size: many
J gene: TRBJ2-1
CDR3 length: 17
D gene: TRBD2
CDR3 DNA: TGTGCCAGCAGCCCCAGCGGGAGGTCTTCTCTCTACAATGAGCAGTTCTTC
CDR3 protein: CASSPSGRSSLYNEQFF

V gene: TRBV6-1
clone size: .
J gene: TRBJ2-7
CDR3 length: 14
D gene: .
CDR3 DNA: TGTGCCAGCAGTGTAGTAGACAGCTCCTACGAGCAGTACTTC
CDR3 protein: CASSVVDSSYEQYF